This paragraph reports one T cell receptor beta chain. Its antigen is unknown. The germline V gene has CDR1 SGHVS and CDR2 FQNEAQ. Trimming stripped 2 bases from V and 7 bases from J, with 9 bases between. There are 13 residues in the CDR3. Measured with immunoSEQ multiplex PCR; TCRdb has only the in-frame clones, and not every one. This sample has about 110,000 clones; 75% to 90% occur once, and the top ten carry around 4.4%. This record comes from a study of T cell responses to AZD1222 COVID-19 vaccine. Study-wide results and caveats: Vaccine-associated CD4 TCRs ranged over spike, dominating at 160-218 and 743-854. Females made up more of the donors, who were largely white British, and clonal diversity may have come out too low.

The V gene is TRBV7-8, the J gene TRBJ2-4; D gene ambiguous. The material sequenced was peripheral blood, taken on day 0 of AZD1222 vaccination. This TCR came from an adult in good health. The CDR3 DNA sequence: TGTGCCAGCAGCTTATCGAACGAGAACATTCAGTACTTC. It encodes CASSLSNENIQYF.